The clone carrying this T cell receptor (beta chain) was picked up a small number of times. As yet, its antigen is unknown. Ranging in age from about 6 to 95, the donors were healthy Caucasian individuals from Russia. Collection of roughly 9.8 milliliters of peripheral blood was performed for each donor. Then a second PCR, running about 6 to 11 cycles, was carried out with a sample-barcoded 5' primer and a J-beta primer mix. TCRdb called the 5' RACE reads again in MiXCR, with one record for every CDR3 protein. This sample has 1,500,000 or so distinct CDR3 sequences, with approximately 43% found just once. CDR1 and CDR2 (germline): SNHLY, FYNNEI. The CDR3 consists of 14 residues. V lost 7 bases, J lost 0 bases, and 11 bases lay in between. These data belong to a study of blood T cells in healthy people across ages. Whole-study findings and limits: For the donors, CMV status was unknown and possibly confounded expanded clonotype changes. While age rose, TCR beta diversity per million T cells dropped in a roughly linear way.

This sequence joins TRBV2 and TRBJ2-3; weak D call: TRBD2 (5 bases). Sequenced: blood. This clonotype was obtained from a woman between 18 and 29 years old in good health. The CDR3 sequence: CASTAVRSTDTQYF. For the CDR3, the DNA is TGTGCCAGCACAGCGGTTAGAAGCACAGATACGCAGTATTTT.